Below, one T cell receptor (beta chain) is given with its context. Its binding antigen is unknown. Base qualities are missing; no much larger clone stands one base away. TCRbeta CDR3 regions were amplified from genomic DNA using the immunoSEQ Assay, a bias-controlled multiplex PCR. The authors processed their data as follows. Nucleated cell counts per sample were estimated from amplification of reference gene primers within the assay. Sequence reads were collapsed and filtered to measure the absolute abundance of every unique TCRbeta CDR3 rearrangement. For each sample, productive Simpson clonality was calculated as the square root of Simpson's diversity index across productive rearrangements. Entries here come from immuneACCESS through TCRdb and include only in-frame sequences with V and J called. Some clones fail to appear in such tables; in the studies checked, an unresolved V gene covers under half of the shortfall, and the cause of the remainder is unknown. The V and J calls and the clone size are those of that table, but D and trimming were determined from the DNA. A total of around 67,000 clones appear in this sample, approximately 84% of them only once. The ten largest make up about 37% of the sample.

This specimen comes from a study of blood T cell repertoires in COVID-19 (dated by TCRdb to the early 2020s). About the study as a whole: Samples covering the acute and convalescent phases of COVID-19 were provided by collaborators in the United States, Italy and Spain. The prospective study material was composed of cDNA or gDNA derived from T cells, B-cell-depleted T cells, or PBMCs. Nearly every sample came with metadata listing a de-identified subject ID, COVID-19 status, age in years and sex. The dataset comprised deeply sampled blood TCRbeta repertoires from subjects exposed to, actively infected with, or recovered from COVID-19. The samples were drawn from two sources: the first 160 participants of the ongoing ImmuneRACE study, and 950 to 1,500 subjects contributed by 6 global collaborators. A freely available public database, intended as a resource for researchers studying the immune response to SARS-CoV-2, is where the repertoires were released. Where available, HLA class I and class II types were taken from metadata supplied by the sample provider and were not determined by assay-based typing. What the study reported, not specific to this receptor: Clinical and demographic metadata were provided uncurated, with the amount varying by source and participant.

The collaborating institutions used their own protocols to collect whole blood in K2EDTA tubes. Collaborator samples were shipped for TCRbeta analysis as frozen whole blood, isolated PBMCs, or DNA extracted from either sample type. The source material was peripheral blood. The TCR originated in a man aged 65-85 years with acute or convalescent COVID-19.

DNA sequence: TGTGCCAGCAGCCCAACTAGCGGGAGTGGCAATGAGCAGTTCTTC. It encodes CASSPTSGSGNEQFF. The chain is encoded by TRBV28 joined to TRBJ2-1; 11 bases in between match TRBD2. From a lookup of the germline V gene, CDR1 and CDR2 are MDHEN and SYDVKM. The CDR3 runs 15 residues from the cysteine to the phenylalanine. The entry retains the CDR3 DNA only, 45 bases that are in frame from base 1. V and J are trimmed by 6 bases and 6 bases, and the gene matches miss 7 bases of the junction. The CDR3 plus the reference TRBV28 and TRBJ2-1 genes for the other parts give the full variable domain: DVKVTQSSRYLVKRTGEKVFLECVQDMDHENMFWYRQDPGLGLRLIYFSYDVKMKEKGDIPEGYSVSREKKERFSLILESASTNQTSMYLCASSPTSGSGNEQFFGPGTRLTVL.